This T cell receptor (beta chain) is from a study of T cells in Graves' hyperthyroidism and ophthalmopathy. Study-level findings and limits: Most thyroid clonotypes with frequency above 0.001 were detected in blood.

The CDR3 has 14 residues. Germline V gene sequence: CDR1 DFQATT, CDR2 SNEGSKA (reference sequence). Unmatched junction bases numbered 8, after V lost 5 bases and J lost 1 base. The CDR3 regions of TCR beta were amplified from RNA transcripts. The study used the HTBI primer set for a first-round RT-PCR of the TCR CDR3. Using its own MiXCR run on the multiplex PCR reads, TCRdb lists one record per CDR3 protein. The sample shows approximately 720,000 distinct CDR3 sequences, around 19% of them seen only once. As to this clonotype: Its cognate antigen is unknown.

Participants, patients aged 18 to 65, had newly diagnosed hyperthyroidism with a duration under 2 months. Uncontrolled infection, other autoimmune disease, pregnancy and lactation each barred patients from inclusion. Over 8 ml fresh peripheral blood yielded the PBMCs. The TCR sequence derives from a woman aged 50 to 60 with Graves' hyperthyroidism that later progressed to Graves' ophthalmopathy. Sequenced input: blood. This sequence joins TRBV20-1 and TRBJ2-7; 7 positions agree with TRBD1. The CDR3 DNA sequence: TGCAGTGCTGAGATTACGGGACAGTCCTACGAGCAGTACTTC. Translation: CSAEITGQSYEQYF.